What follows is one T cell receptor (beta chain) and its context. This entry is derived from a study of blood T cell repertoires in COVID-19. Study context: COVID-19 samples collected from the United States, Italy and Spain covered acute and convalescent phases. Sources were T cells, B-cell-depleted T cells, or PBMCs; the material itself was cDNA or gDNA.

Generated by immunoSEQ multiplex PCR, the TCRdb table keeps only in-frame clones and is missing some. The sample records about 200,000 clones, just under 85% being singletons. Two consecutive negative NP/OP PCR tests, clearance, or resolved symptoms defined Cohort 3 recovery. Sequences were obtained from PBMCs or T cells enriched from blood (not recorded which). This sequence was found in a man aged 40-55 years who had recovered from COVID-19.

The CDR3 DNA follows: TGTGCCAGCAGCAGAGGACAGCCACAAGAGACCCAGTACTTC. Protein sequence: CASSRGQPQETQYF. The chain is built from TRBV28 and TRBJ2-5, with TRBD1 as a possible D gene (6 bases). CDR1 and CDR2 from the germline V gene are MDHEN and SYDVKM. The CDR3 has 14 amino acids. Trimming pared 6 bases from V and 2 bases from J, leaving 13 bases between.